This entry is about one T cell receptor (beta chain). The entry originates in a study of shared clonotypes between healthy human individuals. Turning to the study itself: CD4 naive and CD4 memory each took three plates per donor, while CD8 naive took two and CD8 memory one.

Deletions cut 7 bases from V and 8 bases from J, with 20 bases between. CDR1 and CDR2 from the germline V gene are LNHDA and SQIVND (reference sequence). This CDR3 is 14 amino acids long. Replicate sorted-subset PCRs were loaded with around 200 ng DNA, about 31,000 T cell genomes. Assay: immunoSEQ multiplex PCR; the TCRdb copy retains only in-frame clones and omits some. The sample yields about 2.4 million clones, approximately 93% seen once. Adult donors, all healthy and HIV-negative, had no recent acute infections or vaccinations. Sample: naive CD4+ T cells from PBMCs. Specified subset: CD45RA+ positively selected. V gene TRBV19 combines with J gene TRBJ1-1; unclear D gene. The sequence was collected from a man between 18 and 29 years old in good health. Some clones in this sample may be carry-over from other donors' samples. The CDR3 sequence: CASTLGRALSEAFF. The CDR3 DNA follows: TGTGCCAGTACCCTGGGGAGGGCTCTATCGGAAGCTTTCTTT.